This TCR beta chain is drawn from a study of shared clonotypes between healthy human individuals. Assay: immunoSEQ multiplex PCR; the TCRdb copy retains only in-frame clones and omits some. The table records over a million clones, roughly 96% of them present only once. CDR3 length equals 15 residues. Trimming at V came to 4 bases and at J to 0 bases, leaving 3 bases not matched to a gene. CDR1 is SGHAT, CDR2 FQNNGV, per germline. Sample: naive CD4+ T cells sorted from blood. Described subset: CD45RA+ positively selected. The TCR was taken from a man aged 25-40 years in good health. The V gene is TRBV11-2, the J gene TRBJ1-1, with TRBD1 matching over 9 bases. The CDR3 sequence: CASSWGTGMNTEAFF. The CDR3 DNA reads as TGTGCCAGCAGCTGGGGGACAGGGATGAACACTGAAGCTTTCTTT. Full variable domain (rest looked up from reference TRBV11-2 and TRBJ1-1): EAGVAQSPRYKIIEKRQSVAFWCNPISGHATLYWYQQILGQGPKLLIQFQNNGVVDDSQLPKDRFSAERLKGVDSTLKIQPAKLEDSAVYLCASSWGTGMNTEAFFGQGTRLTVV.